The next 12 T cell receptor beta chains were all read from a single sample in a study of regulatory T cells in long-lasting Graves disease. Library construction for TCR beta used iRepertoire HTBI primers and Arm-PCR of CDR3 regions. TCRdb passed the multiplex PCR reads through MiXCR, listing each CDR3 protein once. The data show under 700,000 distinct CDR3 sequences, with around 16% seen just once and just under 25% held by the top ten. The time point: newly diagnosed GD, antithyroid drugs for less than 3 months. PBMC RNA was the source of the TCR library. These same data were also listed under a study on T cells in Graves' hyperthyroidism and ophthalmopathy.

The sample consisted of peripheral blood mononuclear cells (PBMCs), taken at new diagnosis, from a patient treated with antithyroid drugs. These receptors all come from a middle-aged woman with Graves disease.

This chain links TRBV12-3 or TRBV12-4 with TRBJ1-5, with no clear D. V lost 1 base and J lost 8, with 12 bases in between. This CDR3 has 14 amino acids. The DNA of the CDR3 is TGTGCCAGCAGTTTAGGCCTCCCGGTTGAGCCCCAGCATTTT. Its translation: CASSLGLPVEPQHF.

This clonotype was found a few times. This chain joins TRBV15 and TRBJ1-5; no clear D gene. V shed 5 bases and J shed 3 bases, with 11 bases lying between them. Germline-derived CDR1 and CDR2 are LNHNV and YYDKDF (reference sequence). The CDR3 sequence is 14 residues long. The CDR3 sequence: CATSQKRINQPQHF. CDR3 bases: TGTGCCACCAGCCAAAAACGGATCAATCAGCCCCAGCATTTT.

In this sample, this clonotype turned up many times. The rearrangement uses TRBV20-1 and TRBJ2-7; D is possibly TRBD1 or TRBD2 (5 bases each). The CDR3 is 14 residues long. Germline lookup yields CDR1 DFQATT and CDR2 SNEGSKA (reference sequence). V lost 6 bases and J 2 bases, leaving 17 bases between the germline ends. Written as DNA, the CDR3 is TGCAGTGCCCCCGCGCTGGGGGAGCCCTACGAGCAGTACTTC. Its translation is CSAPALGEPYEQYF.

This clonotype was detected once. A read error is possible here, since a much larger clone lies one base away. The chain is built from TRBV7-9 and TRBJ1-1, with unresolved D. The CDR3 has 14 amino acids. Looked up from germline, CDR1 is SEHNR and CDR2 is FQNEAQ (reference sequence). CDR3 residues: CAGSPPQYHTEAFF. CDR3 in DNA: TGTGCCGGCAGCCCTCCTCAGTACCACACTGAAGCTTTCTTT.

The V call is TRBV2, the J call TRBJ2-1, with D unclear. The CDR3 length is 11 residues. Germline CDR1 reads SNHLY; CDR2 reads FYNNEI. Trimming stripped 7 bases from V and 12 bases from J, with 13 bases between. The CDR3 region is CASNSVSLQFF. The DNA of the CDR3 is TGTGCCAGCAATTCAGTAAGCTTGCAGTTCTTC.

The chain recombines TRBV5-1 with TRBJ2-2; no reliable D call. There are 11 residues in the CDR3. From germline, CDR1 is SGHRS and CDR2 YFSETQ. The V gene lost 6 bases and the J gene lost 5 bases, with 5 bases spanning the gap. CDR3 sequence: CASTETGELFF. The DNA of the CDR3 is TGCGCCAGCACCGAGACCGGGGAGCTGTTTTTT.

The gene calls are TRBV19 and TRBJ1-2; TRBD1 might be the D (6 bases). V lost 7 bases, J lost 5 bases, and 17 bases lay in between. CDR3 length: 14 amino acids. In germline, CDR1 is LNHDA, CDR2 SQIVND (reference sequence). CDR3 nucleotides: TGTGCCAGTACCCCGGGGGGGGCGCGTTATGGCTACACCTTC. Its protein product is CASTPGGARYGYTF.

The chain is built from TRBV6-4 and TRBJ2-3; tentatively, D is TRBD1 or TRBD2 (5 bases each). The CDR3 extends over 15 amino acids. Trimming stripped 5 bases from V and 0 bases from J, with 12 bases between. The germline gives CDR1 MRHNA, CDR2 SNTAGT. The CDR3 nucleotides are TGTGCCAGCAGTTACCTCGAGGGGAGCACAGATACGCAGTATTTT. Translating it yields CASSYLEGSTDTQYF.

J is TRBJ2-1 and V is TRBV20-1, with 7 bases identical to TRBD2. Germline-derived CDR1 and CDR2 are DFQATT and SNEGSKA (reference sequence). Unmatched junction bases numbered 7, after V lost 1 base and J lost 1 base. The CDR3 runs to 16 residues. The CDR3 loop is CSARAFLAVSYNEQFF. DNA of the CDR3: TGCAGTGCTAGAGCCTTTCTAGCGGTATCCTACAATGAGCAGTTCTTC.

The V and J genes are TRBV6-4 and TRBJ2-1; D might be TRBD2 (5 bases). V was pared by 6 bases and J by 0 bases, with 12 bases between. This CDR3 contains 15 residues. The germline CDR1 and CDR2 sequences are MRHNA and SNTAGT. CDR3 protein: CASRKEESSYNEQFF. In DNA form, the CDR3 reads TGTGCCAGCAGAAAGGAGGAGAGCTCCTACAATGAGCAGTTCTTC.

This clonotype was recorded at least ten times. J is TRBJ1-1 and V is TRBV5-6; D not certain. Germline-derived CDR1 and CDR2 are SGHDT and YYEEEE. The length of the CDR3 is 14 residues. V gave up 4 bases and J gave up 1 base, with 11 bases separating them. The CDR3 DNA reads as TGTGCCAGCAGCCGTTCTAAATCGAACACTGAAGCTTTCTTT. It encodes CASSRSKSNTEAFF.

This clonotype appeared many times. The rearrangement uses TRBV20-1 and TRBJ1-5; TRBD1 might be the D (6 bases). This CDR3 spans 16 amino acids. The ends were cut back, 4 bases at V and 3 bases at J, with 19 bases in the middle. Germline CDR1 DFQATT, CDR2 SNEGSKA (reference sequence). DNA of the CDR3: TGCAGTGCTACCCGACCGGGGGGCGAACCCAATCAGCCCCAGCATTTT. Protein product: CSATRPGGEPNQPQHF.